A single sample is the source of the 23 T cell receptor beta chains below, sequenced in a study of blood T cells in healthy people across ages. A J-beta primer mix and a sample-barcoded 5' primer were used in a second PCR of roughly 6 to 11 cycles. TCRdb used MiXCR to reprocess the 5' RACE reads, holding one entry per CDR3 protein. The profile shows 1.5 million to 2 million distinct CDR3 sequences, 25% to 30% of them singletons. Sequenced material: blood. These receptors originate from a woman between 25 and 40 years old in good health.

This clonotype showed up many times. The chain links TRBV29-1 to TRBJ2-1, with D unclear. Trimming removed 5 bases from V and 9 bases from J, with 8 bases in between. The CDR3 has 10 residues. Germline V CDR1 and CDR2: SQVTM, ANQGSEA. The CDR3 protein is CSVREGEQFF. The DNA for the CDR3 is TGCAGCGTTAGGGAAGGTGAGCAGTTCTTC.

This clonotype appeared a few times. The chain carries TRBV9 and TRBJ1-3; D is unresolved. V lost 4 bases, J lost 4 bases, and 9 bases lay in between. Germline V lookup: CDR1 SGDLS, CDR2 YYNGEE. This CDR3 spans 13 amino acids. The CDR3 spells CASSFQPGNTIYF. The CDR3 nucleotides are TGTGCCAGCAGCTTCCAGCCCGGAAACACCATATATTTT. Full variable domain (outside the CDR3, taken from reference TRBV9 and TRBJ1-3): DSGVTQTPKHLITATGQRVTLRCSPRSGDLSVYWYQQSLDQGLQFLIQYYNGEERAKGNILERFSAQQFPDLHSELNLSSLELGDSALYFCASSFQPGNTIYFGEGSWLTVV.

This clonotype was seen a few times. The chain is built from TRBV28 and TRBJ2-1; TRBD1 matches 9 bases. CDR3 length: 19 amino acids. Germline loops: CDR1 MDHEN, CDR2 SYDVKM. Unmatched junction bases numbered 23, after V lost 7 bases and J lost 7 bases. CDR3 residues: CASTSIGTGTVFSWNEQFF. The DNA for the CDR3 is TGTGCCAGCACCTCCATTGGGACAGGGACAGTTTTTTCGTGGAATGAGCAGTTCTTC.

This clonotype has ten or more counts. The chain uses TRBV5-6 and TRBJ2-5, with 7 bases lining up with TRBD2. The ends lost 0 bases at V and 1 base at J; junction bases unmatched: 6. The germline CDR1 and CDR2 sequences are SGHDT and YYEEEE. The CDR3 is 16 residues long. The CDR3 reads CASSLGGGTAQETQYF. As DNA, the CDR3 is TGTGCCAGCAGCTTGGGGGGGGGTACAGCCCAAGAGACCCAGTACTTC.

The count of this clonotype is one. The V gene is TRBV20-1, the J gene TRBJ1-1; 7 bases line up with TRBD1. V dropped 3 bases and J dropped 1; count of bases not matched to a gene: 5. This CDR3 comprises 14 residues. CDR1 and CDR2 (germline): DFQATT, SNEGSKA (reference sequence). CDR3 protein: CSASAEGANTEAFF. In DNA form, the CDR3 reads TGCAGTGCTAGCGCGGAGGGGGCGAACACTGAAGCTTTCTTT.

The CDR3 DNA follows: TGTGCCTATTCGGTTGGAAAGACCCAGTACTTC. As protein: CAYSVGKTQYF. The chain links TRBV30 to TRBJ2-7; D remains unclear. The DNA end is more similar to TRBJ2-5, so the J call may be wrong. Germline lookup yields CDR1 GTSNPN and CDR2 SVGIG (reference sequence). This CDR3 region has 11 residues.

Only a few counts were recorded for this clonotype. In nucleotides, the CDR3 is TGCAGCGTTGTGCCAGGGGGTGATGAAAAACTGTTTTTT. Translation gives CSVVPGGDEKLFF. This sequence joins TRBV29-1 and TRBJ1-4, with TRBD1 matching over 7 bases. In germline, CDR1 is SQVTM, CDR2 ANQGSEA. Trimming at V came to 4 bases and at J to 6 bases, leaving 5 bases not matched to a gene. The CDR3 covers 13 residues.

The chain carries TRBV30 and TRBJ2-7; D not resolved. The CDR3 runs 13 residues. CDR1 is GTSNPN and CDR2 is SVGIG in the germline V gene (reference sequence). Trimming pared 2 bases from V and 3 bases from J, leaving 11 bases between. The CDR3 region has the DNA TGTGCCTGGAGTCTGGGCGGATACTACGAGCAGTACTTC. It specifies CAWSLGGYYEQYF.

The table lists this clonotype with a few counts. The chain couples TRBV9 to TRBJ1-2; D is unresolved. In germline, CDR1 is SGDLS, CDR2 YYNGEE. CDR3 length: 16 residues. With 2 bases removed from V and 0 bases from J, the gap between germline ends came to 14 bases. CDR3 residues: CASSVSRAGANYGYTF. As DNA, the CDR3 is TGTGCCAGCAGCGTTTCCCGGGCGGGAGCTAACTATGGCTACACCTTC. Drawing the rest from reference TRBV9 and TRBJ1-2, the complete variable domain is DSGVTQTPKHLITATGQRVTLRCSPRSGDLSVYWYQQSLDQGLQFLIQYYNGEERAKGNILERFSAQQFPDLHSELNLSSLELGDSALYFCASSVSRAGANYGYTFGSGTRLTVV.

This clonotype came up a few times. J is TRBJ2-1 and V is TRBV20-1; unclear D gene. Gene TRBJ2-7 matches the end of the DNA better, so the J call may be wrong. This CDR3 has 15 amino acids. From germline, CDR1 is DFQATT and CDR2 SNEGSKA (reference sequence). CDR3 nucleotide sequence: TGCAGTGCACCTAACCTATGGAGCGCCTACAATGAGCAGTACTTC. Translating gives CSAPNLWSAYNEQYF.

This clonotype has only a few counts. The chain recombines TRBV2 with TRBJ2-7, with D possibly being TRBD1 (5 bases). Germline CDR1 SNHLY, CDR2 FYNNEI. V was cut by 7 bases and J by 4 bases, with 11 bases left in between. The CDR3 consists of 12 residues. CDR3 sequence: CASTQGPYEQYF. The DNA for the CDR3 is TGTGCCAGCACGCAGGGCCCATACGAGCAGTACTTC. Supplemented by reference TRBV2 and TRBJ2-7, the full variable domain reads EPEVTQTPSHQVTQMGQEVILRCVPISNHLYFYWYRQILGQKVEFLVSFYNNEISEKSEIFDDQFSVERPDGSNFTLKIRSTKLEDSAMYFCASTQGPYEQYFGPGTRLTVT.

This clonotype was observed a single time. The V call is TRBV20-1, the J call TRBJ1-1, with D possibly being TRBD1 (6 bases). There are 15 residues in the CDR3. V lost 6 bases and J lost 10, with 27 bases in between. Germline V gene sequence: CDR1 DFQATT, CDR2 SNEGSKA (reference sequence). This CDR3 is CSAISPAGGLVRAFF. The DNA of the CDR3 is TGCAGTGCAATCTCACCGGCTGGGGGGCTGGTTAGAGCTTTCTTT.

Concerning this clonotype itself: A read error may explain this, as a much larger clone is one base away. This chain links TRBV6-2 or TRBV6-3 with TRBJ2-3, with 7 bases matching TRBD1. J was trimmed by 4 bases and V by 6 bases; bases with no gene match: 4. There are 13 residues in the CDR3. Germline assignment: CDR1 MNHEY and CDR2 SVGEGT. CDR3 nucleotide sequence: TGTGCCAGCAGAAGACAGGGTCCAGATACGCAGTATTTT. Its protein is CASRRQGPDTQYF.

A remark on this clonotype: Sequence at one end of the junction differs from germline and may be a read error. This sequence joins TRBV4-3 and TRBJ2-1; D is possibly TRBD1 (5 bases). This CDR3 has 13 residues. Looked up from germline, CDR1 is LGHNA and CDR2 is YSLEER. CDR3 DNA: TGCGCCAGCAGCCTCAAAAGGGGCAATGAGCGGTTCTTC. It yields the protein CASSLKRGNERFF.

V is TRBV12-3 or TRBV12-4 and J is TRBJ2-1, with TRBD2 identical over 9 bases. The junction had 5 bases not matched to a gene; V was cut back by 6 bases and J by 5 bases. The CDR3 totals 14 residues. The CDR3: CASRSGGTNNEQFF. CDR3 bases: TGTGCCAGCAGGAGCGGGGGGACAAACAATGAGCAGTTCTTC.

This clonotype occurred many times. The V call is TRBV9, the J call TRBJ2-5; D might be TRBD1 (5 bases). The ends were cut back, 3 bases at V and 1 base at J, with 13 bases in the middle. This CDR3 has 15 amino acids. CDR1 SGDLS and CDR2 YYNGEE come from the germline V gene. The CDR3, as DNA: TGTGCCAGCAGCGGAATCCAGGGCCCCCAAGAGACCCAGTACTTC. Residues: CASSGIQGPQETQYF.

This clonotype turned up a few times. The chain recombines TRBV12-3 or TRBV12-4 with TRBJ1-1; TRBD1 aligns across 7 bases. This CDR3 is built from 14 residues. The junction had 8 bases not matched to a gene; V was cut back by 6 bases and J by 4 bases. The CDR3 DNA is TGTGCCAGCAGCGGTCGACAGGGTGGCACTGAAGCTTTCTTT. It specifies CASSGRQGGTEAFF.

This clonotype has a handful of counts. The V gene is TRBV3-1, the J gene TRBJ2-1; no firm D call. The CDR3 loop spans 17 amino acids. The ends were cut back, 0 bases at V and 0 bases at J, with 12 bases in the middle. Germline loops: CDR1 LGHDT, CDR2 YNNKEL (reference sequence). Here the CDR3 reads CASSQDRMDLSYNEQFF. The CDR3 bases are TGTGCCAGCAGCCAAGATAGGATGGATCTCTCCTACAATGAGCAGTTCTTC.

This clonotype was seen more than once but under ten times. This chain connects TRBV7-6 to TRBJ2-7, with 9 nucleotides matching TRBD1. Germline loops: CDR1 SGHVS, CDR2 FNYEAQ. This CDR3 spans 14 amino acids. Trimming at V came to 5 bases and at J to 6 bases, leaving 8 bases not matched to a gene. DNA of the CDR3: TGTGCCAGCAGCGTCACGGGACAGGGAGGCGAGCAGTACTTC. Translation gives CASSVTGQGGEQYF.

This clonotype was recorded a few times. The chain recombines TRBV7-2 with TRBJ2-5, with D hard to call. Per germline, CDR1 SGHTA and CDR2 FQGNSA. This CDR3 contains 12 residues. The V end lost 4 bases, the J end lost 5 bases, and 8 bases lay between the germline ends. The CDR3 nucleotides are TGTGCCAGCAGCTCCTTCATTGAGACCCAGTACTTC. Protein product: CASSSFIETQYF.

This clonotype was detected ten times or more. The gene calls are TRBV20-1 and TRBJ2-7, with D possibly being TRBD1 (6 bases). CDR1 and CDR2 (germline): DFQATT, SNEGSKA (reference sequence). V lost 6 bases, J lost 2 bases, and 14 bases lay in between. The CDR3 has 13 amino acids. CDR3 in DNA: TGCAGTGCAGTCCGGACAGATACCTACGAGCAGTACTTC. Its protein is CSAVRTDTYEQYF.

This sequence joins TRBV30 and TRBJ2-1; D call uncertain. V lost 4 bases and J lost 5, with 6 bases in between. The CDR3 spans 11 residues. The germline V gene has CDR1 GTSNPN and CDR2 SVGIG (reference sequence). CDR3 loop: CAWNENNEQFF. The DNA for the CDR3 is TGTGCCTGGAACGAGAACAATGAGCAGTTCTTC.

This chain joins TRBV6-2 or TRBV6-3 and TRBJ1-5, with D unresolved. CDR3 length: 18 amino acids. V lost 2 bases to trimming and J lost 6 bases, with 23 bases between them. Germline V lookup: CDR1 MNHEY, CDR2 SVGEGT. The CDR3 spells CASSYPPSLGLRSQPQHF. Here the CDR3 DNA reads TGTGCCAGCAGTTACCCCCCCAGTTTGGGCCTGCGTAGTCAGCCCCAGCATTTT.